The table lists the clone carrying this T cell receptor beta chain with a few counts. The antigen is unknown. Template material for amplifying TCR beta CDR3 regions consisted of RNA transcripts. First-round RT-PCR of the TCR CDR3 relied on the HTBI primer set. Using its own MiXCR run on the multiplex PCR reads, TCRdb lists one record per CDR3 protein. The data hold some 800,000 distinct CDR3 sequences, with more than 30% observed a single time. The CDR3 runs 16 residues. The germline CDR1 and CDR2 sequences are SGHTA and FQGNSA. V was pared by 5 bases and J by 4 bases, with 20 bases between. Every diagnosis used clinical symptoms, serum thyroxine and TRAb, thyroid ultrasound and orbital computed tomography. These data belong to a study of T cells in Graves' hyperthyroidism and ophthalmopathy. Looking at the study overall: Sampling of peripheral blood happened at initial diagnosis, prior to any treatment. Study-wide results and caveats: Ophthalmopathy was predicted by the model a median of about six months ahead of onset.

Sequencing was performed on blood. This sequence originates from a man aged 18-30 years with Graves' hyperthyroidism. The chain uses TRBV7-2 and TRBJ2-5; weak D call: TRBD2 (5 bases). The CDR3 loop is CASSQDRWRGRETQYF. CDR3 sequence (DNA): TGTGCCAGCAGCCAAGATCGGTGGAGAGGGCGAGAGACCCAGTACTTC. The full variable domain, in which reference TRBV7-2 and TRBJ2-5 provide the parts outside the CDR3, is GAGVSQSPSNKVTEKGKDVELRCDPISGHTALYWYRQSLGQGLEFLIYFQGNSAPDKSGLPSDRFSAERTGGSVSTLTIQRTQQEDSAVYLCASSQDRWRGRETQYFGPGTRLLVL.